The rows below give T cell receptor beta chains drawn from one sample of a study of blood T cell repertoires in COVID-19. The protocol was immunoSEQ multiplex PCR, while the TCRdb copy is restricted to in-frame clones and leaves out a portion. Seen here are approximately 140,000 clones, 88% observed once, and the top ten hold about 1.6%. Sequenced input: peripheral blood. The receptors here all came from a woman aged 55-70 years with acute or convalescent COVID-19. Each CDR3 is given with its conserved first and last residue. The D gene is left open where the match is weak. Part of the rows lack a size; the others show once, few, many or a class for expanded clones.

d_gene: TRBD1
v_gene: TRBV7-9
abundance: NA
j_gene: TRBJ1-5
CDR3nt: TGTGCCAGCACTCAGGGGGATCAGCCCCAGCATTTT
CDR3aa: CASTQGDQPQHF

d_gene: TRBD1
v_gene: TRBV7-6
abundance: NA
j_gene: TRBJ1-6
CDR3nt: TGTGCCAGCAGGCGCGGGACAGATAATTCACCCCTCCACTTT
CDR3aa: CASRRGTDNSPLHF

d_gene: TRBD1
v_gene: TRBV4-3
abundance: NA
j_gene: TRBJ2-1
CDR3nt: TGCGCCAGCAGCCAGTCGAGGACCGGGACAGGGAGATCCAATGAGCAGTTCTTC
CDR3aa: CASSQSRTGTGRSNEQFF

d_gene: NA
v_gene: TRBV6-5
abundance: NA
j_gene: TRBJ1-2
CDR3nt: TGTGCCAGCATGGGTGTACAGACCCGCTATGGCTACACCTTC
CDR3aa: CASMGVQTRYGYTF

d_gene: TRBD1
v_gene: TRBV5-4
abundance: NA
j_gene: TRBJ2-5
CDR3nt: TGTGCCAGCAGCTTGGGGACAGGGCAAGAGACCCAGTACTTC
CDR3aa: CASSLGTGQETQYF

d_gene: NA
v_gene: TRBV7-9
abundance: NA
j_gene: TRBJ2-1
CDR3nt: TGTGCCAGCAGCTTGTTGGCGGGGGCCTTGTACAATGAGCAGTTCTTC
CDR3aa: CASSLLAGALYNEQFF

d_gene: NA
v_gene: TRBV10-3
abundance: NA
j_gene: TRBJ1-6
CDR3nt: TGTGCCATCAGTTCTAATACAGGCCCAGGGAATAGTTCACCCCTCCACTTT
CDR3aa: CAISSNTGPGNSSPLHF

d_gene: TRBD1
v_gene: TRBV19
abundance: NA
j_gene: TRBJ2-2
CDR3nt: TGTGCCACCTGGGACAGGGCCGAGCTGTTTTTT
CDR3aa: CATWDRAELFF

d_gene: NA
v_gene: TRBV5-1
abundance: once
j_gene: TRBJ1-2
CDR3nt: TGCGCCAGCACATTGTCCGGGCCGGGGGGAGATGACTACACCTTC
CDR3aa: CASTLSGPGGDDYTF

d_gene: NA
v_gene: TRBV7-2
abundance: NA
j_gene: TRBJ2-5
CDR3nt: TGTGCCAGCAGCACGACAGATGGGGAGACCCAGTACTTC
CDR3aa: CASSTTDGETQYF

d_gene: TRBD2
v_gene: TRBV28
abundance: NA
j_gene: TRBJ2-1
CDR3nt: TGTGCCAGCAGTTCCCGACTAGCGGGGGGGGGATACAATGAGCAGTTCTTC
CDR3aa: CASSSRLAGGGYNEQFF

d_gene: NA
v_gene: TRBV10-3
abundance: NA
j_gene: TRBJ1-1
CDR3nt: TGTGCCATCAGTGAGTCCGGGGACACTGAAGCTTTCTTT
CDR3aa: CAISESGDTEAFF

d_gene: TRBD1
v_gene: TRBV28
abundance: NA
j_gene: TRBJ2-2
CDR3nt: TGTGCCAGCAGCGATACGGGACAGTACACCGGGGAGCTGTTTTTT
CDR3aa: CASSDTGQYTGELFF

d_gene: TRBD1
v_gene: TRBV6-2/TRBV6-3
abundance: NA
j_gene: TRBJ1-5
CDR3nt: TGTGCCAGCAGTTTTGGACAGGGGACTCAGCCCCAGCATTTT
CDR3aa: CASSFGQGTQPQHF

d_gene: NA
v_gene: TRBV9
abundance: NA
j_gene: TRBJ2-3
CDR3nt: TGTGCCAGCAGCGCCACTAGCTTAGATACGCAGTATTTT
CDR3aa: CASSATSLDTQYF

d_gene: TRBD1
v_gene: TRBV7-9
abundance: few
j_gene: TRBJ1-2
CDR3nt: TGTGCCAGCAGCATAACCGGACAGGGGTATGGCTACACCTTC
CDR3aa: CASSITGQGYGYTF

d_gene: TRBD1
v_gene: TRBV5-4
abundance: once
j_gene: TRBJ2-5
CDR3nt: TGTGCCAGCAGCTTGGGACAGGGGCCTCAAGAGACCCAGTACTTC
CDR3aa: CASSLGQGPQETQYF

d_gene: NA
v_gene: TRBV11-1
abundance: few
j_gene: TRBJ1-1
CDR3nt: TGTGCCAGCAGCTTTGGGGAAGGAGGAACTGAAGCTTTCTTT
CDR3aa: CASSFGEGGTEAFF

d_gene: NA
v_gene: TRBV4-1
abundance: few
j_gene: TRBJ1-1
CDR3nt: TGCGCCAGCAGCCAAGGTAAAGAGGACACTGAAGCTTTCTTT
CDR3aa: CASSQGKEDTEAFF

d_gene: TRBD1
v_gene: TRBV3-1/TRBV3-2
abundance: NA
j_gene: TRBJ1-1
CDR3nt: TGTGCCAGCAGCCTACCGGACAGGGGGCAAGTCGCTGAAGCTTTCTTT
CDR3aa: CASSLPDRGQVAEAFF

d_gene: TRBD1
v_gene: TRBV11-2
abundance: NA
j_gene: TRBJ2-2
CDR3nt: TGTGCCAGCAGACTCCGGGACAGTGGGACCGGGGAGCTGTTTTTT
CDR3aa: CASRLRDSGTGELFF

d_gene: NA
v_gene: TRBV28
abundance: NA
j_gene: TRBJ1-1
CDR3nt: TGTGCCAGCAGCCAGATAACTGAAGCTTTCTTT
CDR3aa: CASSQITEAFF

d_gene: NA
v_gene: TRBV28
abundance: NA
j_gene: TRBJ2-5
CDR3nt: TGTGCCAGCAGTTTAACAGTCCAAGAGACCCAGTACTTC
CDR3aa: CASSLTVQETQYF

d_gene: TRBD1
v_gene: TRBV6-5
abundance: NA
j_gene: TRBJ1-2
CDR3nt: TGTGCCAGCAGTTACTCGAGGGACAGGGGGGACTATGGCTACACCTTC
CDR3aa: CASSYSRDRGDYGYTF

d_gene: TRBD1
v_gene: TRBV9
abundance: NA
j_gene: TRBJ2-2
CDR3nt: TGTGCCAGCAGCGTATCGCCTAGACAGGGTACGAACACCGGGGAGCTGTTTTTT
CDR3aa: CASSVSPRQGTNTGELFF

d_gene: TRBD1
v_gene: TRBV12-3/TRBV12-4
abundance: NA
j_gene: TRBJ1-6
CDR3nt: TGTGCCAGCAGTTCCTTGACAGGGCTACCCCTCCACTTT
CDR3aa: CASSSLTGLPLHF

d_gene: TRBD2
v_gene: TRBV3-1/TRBV3-2
abundance: NA
j_gene: TRBJ2-3
CDR3nt: TGTGCCAGCAGCCAAGGAGTAGCGGGGGGTTCAGATACGCAGTATTTT
CDR3aa: CASSQGVAGGSDTQYF

d_gene: TRBD1
v_gene: TRBV19
abundance: NA
j_gene: TRBJ2-2
CDR3nt: TGTGCCAGTAGTTACAGGGGAACGATTACCGGGGAGCTGTTTTTT
CDR3aa: CASSYRGTITGELFF

d_gene: NA
v_gene: TRBV11-2
abundance: NA
j_gene: TRBJ1-3
CDR3nt: TGTGCCAGCAGCTTCGTCTCCGGGACATTTTCTGGAAACACCATATATTTT
CDR3aa: CASSFVSGTFSGNTIYF

d_gene: NA
v_gene: TRBV5-1
abundance: NA
j_gene: TRBJ1-5
CDR3nt: TGCGCCAGCAGCCCTACAGGGCCCAATCAGCCCCAGCATTTT
CDR3aa: CASSPTGPNQPQHF

d_gene: NA
v_gene: TRBV12-3/TRBV12-4
abundance: once
j_gene: TRBJ1-6
CDR3nt: TGTGCCAGCAGTCTGGACTTCAATTCACCCCTCCACTTT
CDR3aa: CASSLDFNSPLHF

d_gene: TRBD1
v_gene: TRBV9
abundance: NA
j_gene: TRBJ2-7
CDR3nt: TGTGCCAGCAGCGTAGCTTTGGGACAGGCCTACGAGCAGTACTTC
CDR3aa: CASSVALGQAYEQYF

d_gene: TRBD1
v_gene: TRBV19
abundance: NA
j_gene: TRBJ2-2
CDR3nt: TGTGCCAGTAGTAGAGGGGGCGCCTCCGCTTCCGGGGAGCTGTTTTTT
CDR3aa: CASSRGGASASGELFF

d_gene: TRBD1
v_gene: TRBV3-1/TRBV3-2
abundance: NA
j_gene: TRBJ2-1
CDR3nt: TGTGCCAGCAGCCCCCGTGCAGGGGGCGACAATGAGCAGTTCTTC
CDR3aa: CASSPRAGGDNEQFF

d_gene: NA
v_gene: TRBV11-1
abundance: NA
j_gene: TRBJ1-4
CDR3nt: TGTGCCAGCAGCTTACGGAGCGGAACTAATGAAAAACTGTTTTTT
CDR3aa: CASSLRSGTNEKLFF

d_gene: TRBD2
v_gene: TRBV11-2
abundance: NA
j_gene: TRBJ2-3
CDR3nt: TGTGCCAGCAGCCCCCGAGTTAGCGGGGGGCCCTCCACAGATACGCAGTATTTT
CDR3aa: CASSPRVSGGPSTDTQYF

d_gene: NA
v_gene: TRBV27
abundance: NA
j_gene: TRBJ2-3
CDR3nt: TGTGCCAGCAGTTATCGGTGGTCTACCTCGCAGTATTTT
CDR3aa: CASSYRWSTSQYF

d_gene: TRBD1
v_gene: TRBV28
abundance: NA
j_gene: TRBJ1-4
CDR3nt: TGTGCCAGCAGTTCCTCCAACCGGGACAGGGGGCTTGAAAAACTGTTTTTT
CDR3aa: CASSSSNRDRGLEKLFF

d_gene: NA
v_gene: TRBV29-1
abundance: NA
j_gene: TRBJ1-3
CDR3nt: TGCAGCGTTCAGTATGGAGACGGAAGCTCTGGAAACACCATATATTTT
CDR3aa: CSVQYGDGSSGNTIYF

d_gene: NA
v_gene: TRBV30
abundance: NA
j_gene: TRBJ1-1
CDR3nt: TGTGCCTGGAGTGTGTGGACAGTGAACACTGAAGCTTTCTTT
CDR3aa: CAWSVWTVNTEAFF

d_gene: TRBD1
v_gene: TRBV19
abundance: few
j_gene: TRBJ1-2
CDR3nt: TGTGCCAGTAGTGACCGGGACAGTTATGGCTACACCTTC
CDR3aa: CASSDRDSYGYTF

d_gene: TRBD1
v_gene: TRBV30
abundance: once
j_gene: TRBJ1-2
CDR3nt: TGTGCCTGGAGGCAACAGGGGTCTAACTATGGCTACACCTTC
CDR3aa: CAWRQQGSNYGYTF

d_gene: NA
v_gene: TRBV12-3/TRBV12-4
abundance: once
j_gene: TRBJ2-7
CDR3nt: TGTGCCAGCAGTTTCTCACGTCGGGAGCAGTACTTC
CDR3aa: CASSFSRREQYF

d_gene: TRBD2
v_gene: TRBV7-2
abundance: NA
j_gene: TRBJ2-3
CDR3nt: TGTGCCAGCAGCTCCCGGGGGGAGGGTACGCAGTATTTT
CDR3aa: CASSSRGEGTQYF

d_gene: TRBD1
v_gene: TRBV6-2/TRBV6-3
abundance: NA
j_gene: TRBJ2-1
CDR3nt: TGTGCCAGCAGTCAAGGGACAGGAGGAAATGAGCAGTTCTTC
CDR3aa: CASSQGTGGNEQFF

d_gene: NA
v_gene: TRBV7-6
abundance: NA
j_gene: TRBJ2-7
CDR3nt: TGTGCCAGCAGCTTGTGGTCGGGACTTGGGTACGAGCAGTACTTC
CDR3aa: CASSLWSGLGYEQYF

d_gene: TRBD1
v_gene: TRBV29-1
abundance: NA
j_gene: TRBJ1-1
CDR3nt: TGCAGCGTGCCCCAGGGACAGCCAAACACTGAAGCTTTCTTT
CDR3aa: CSVPQGQPNTEAFF

d_gene: NA
v_gene: TRBV28
abundance: NA
j_gene: TRBJ1-5
CDR3nt: TGTGCCAGCAGTGGTATTCAGGCGAGGGTTGGGCCCCAGCATTTT
CDR3aa: CASSGIQARVGPQHF

d_gene: NA
v_gene: TRBV4-2
abundance: few
j_gene: TRBJ2-3
CDR3nt: TGTGCCAGCTCCGGCAGGGCAAACACAGATACGCAGTATTTT
CDR3aa: CASSGRANTDTQYF

d_gene: NA
v_gene: TRBV6-6
abundance: few
j_gene: TRBJ2-5
CDR3nt: TGTGCCAGCAGTTACTCTAGGGGGGAGACCCAGTACTTC
CDR3aa: CASSYSRGETQYF

d_gene: TRBD1
v_gene: TRBV2
abundance: NA
j_gene: TRBJ2-7
CDR3nt: TGTGCCAGCAGTGAATTGGGACAGGGACTTGACGAGCAGTACTTC
CDR3aa: CASSELGQGLDEQYF

d_gene: NA
v_gene: TRBV29-1
abundance: once
j_gene: TRBJ1-2
CDR3nt: TGCAGTGCTAGTATTAACTATGGCTACACCTTC
CDR3aa: CSASINYGYTF

d_gene: TRBD1
v_gene: TRBV5-8
abundance: NA
j_gene: TRBJ1-4
CDR3nt: TGTGCCAGCAGACCAGGACAGGAGGCCATAGGGGAAAAACTGTTTTTT
CDR3aa: CASRPGQEAIGEKLFF

d_gene: TRBD1
v_gene: TRBV9
abundance: NA
j_gene: TRBJ1-1
CDR3nt: TGTGCCAGCAGCGTCTCAGGGGGCATGAACACTGAAGCTTTCTTT
CDR3aa: CASSVSGGMNTEAFF

d_gene: NA
v_gene: TRBV24-1
abundance: once
j_gene: TRBJ2-1
CDR3nt: TGTGCCACCAGTGGCCACAGGGTCGGAAATGAGCAGTTCTTC
CDR3aa: CATSGHRVGNEQFF

d_gene: NA
v_gene: TRBV4-1
abundance: NA
j_gene: TRBJ2-2
CDR3nt: TGCGCCAGCAGCCAAGATCGGCAGCGGAACACCGGGGAGCTGTTTTTT
CDR3aa: CASSQDRQRNTGELFF

d_gene: TRBD1
v_gene: TRBV9
abundance: NA
j_gene: TRBJ1-2
CDR3nt: TGTGCCAGCAGCCCGCGACAGGGGCTGGACTATGGCTACACCTTC
CDR3aa: CASSPRQGLDYGYTF

d_gene: TRBD1
v_gene: TRBV7-2
abundance: NA
j_gene: TRBJ2-7
CDR3nt: TGTGCCAGCAGCTTAAGACAGGGCCGCGGCTACGAGCAGTACTTC
CDR3aa: CASSLRQGRGYEQYF

d_gene: NA
v_gene: TRBV5-1
abundance: NA
j_gene: TRBJ1-2
CDR3nt: TGCGCCAGCAGCTTCGACCGGACACAAAGCTACACCTTC
CDR3aa: CASSFDRTQSYTF

d_gene: TRBD1
v_gene: TRBV7-8
abundance: NA
j_gene: TRBJ1-2
CDR3nt: TGTGCCAGCAGCTCTAATCCGGGACAGGGAGCTAACTATGGCTACACCTTC
CDR3aa: CASSSNPGQGANYGYTF